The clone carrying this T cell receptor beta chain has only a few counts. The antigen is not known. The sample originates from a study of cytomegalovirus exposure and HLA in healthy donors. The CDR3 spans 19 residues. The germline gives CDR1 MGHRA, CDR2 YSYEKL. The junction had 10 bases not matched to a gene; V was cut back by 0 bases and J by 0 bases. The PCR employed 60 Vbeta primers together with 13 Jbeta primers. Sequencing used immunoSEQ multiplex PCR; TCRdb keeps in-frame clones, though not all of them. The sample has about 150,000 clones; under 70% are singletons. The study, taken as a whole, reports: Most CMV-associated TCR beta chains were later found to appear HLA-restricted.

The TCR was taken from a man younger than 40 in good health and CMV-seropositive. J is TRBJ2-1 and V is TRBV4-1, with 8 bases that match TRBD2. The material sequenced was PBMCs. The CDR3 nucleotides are TGCGCCAGCAGCCAAGAGTCATCAACTAGCGGTAGCTCCTACAATGAGCAGTTCTTC. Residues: CASSQESSTSGSSYNEQFF.